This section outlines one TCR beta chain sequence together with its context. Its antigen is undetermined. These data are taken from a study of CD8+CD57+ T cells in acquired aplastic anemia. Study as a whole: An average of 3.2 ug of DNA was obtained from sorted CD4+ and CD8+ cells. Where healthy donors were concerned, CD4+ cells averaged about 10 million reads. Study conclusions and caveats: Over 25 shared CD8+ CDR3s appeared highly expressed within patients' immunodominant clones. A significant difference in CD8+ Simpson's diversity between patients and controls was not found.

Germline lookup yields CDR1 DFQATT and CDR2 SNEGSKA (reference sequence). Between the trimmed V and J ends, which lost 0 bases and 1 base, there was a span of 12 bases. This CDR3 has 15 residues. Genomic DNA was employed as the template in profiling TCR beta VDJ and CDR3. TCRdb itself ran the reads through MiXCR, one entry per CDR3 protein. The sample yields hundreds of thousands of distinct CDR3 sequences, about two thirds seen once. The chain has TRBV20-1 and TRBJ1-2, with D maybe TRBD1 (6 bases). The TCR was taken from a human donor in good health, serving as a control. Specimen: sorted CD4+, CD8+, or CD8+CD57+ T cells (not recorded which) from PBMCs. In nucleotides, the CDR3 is TGCAGTGCTAGAGAAAGGACAGCCCATAACTATGGCTACACCTTC. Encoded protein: CSARERTAHNYGYTF.